The rows below give T cell receptor beta chains drawn from one sample of a study of T cell changes during pregnancy in multiple sclerosis. Assay: immunoSEQ multiplex PCR; the TCRdb copy retains only in-frame clones and omits some. This sample has approximately 48,000 clones, with 80% to 95% found just once. This specimen consisted of CD4+ T cells from peripheral blood mononuclear cells, obtained after pregnancy. The receptors stem from a female donor with multiple sclerosis, enrolled in a pregnancy study. Each CDR3 is given without its conserved first and last residue.

11	TRBV5-1	TRBJ2-5	ASSLGARETQY
15	TRBV9	TRBJ1-1	ASSVDPPQGMNTEAF
14	TRBV7-9	TRBJ2-7	ASSSHRTSGSGEQY
12	TRBV5-1	TRBJ2-7	ASSLYRGSYEQY
12	TRBV29-1	TRBJ2-7	SVVPQGSSYEQY
10	TRBV5-1	TRBJ1-1	ASSTGYTEAF
13	TRBV5-6	TRBJ2-2	VAKRLFDLTGELF
16	TRBV13	TRBJ2-1	ASSLRFAGGAPINEQF
13	TRBV25-1	TRBJ1-2	ASSDPRREGYGYT
13	TRBV10-3	TRBJ2-7	AISSPRDRTREQY